This TCR beta chain was recovered during a study of response to subunit inactivated influenza vaccine. TCRdb processed the RT-PCR reads anew with MiXCR; each CDR3 protein has one entry. The table shows about 240,000 distinct CDR3 sequences, with roughly an eighth occurring only once. The germline V gene encodes CDR1 MNHNS and CDR2 SASEGT. Trimming cost V 6 bases and J 6 bases, with 17 bases left between them. The CDR3 extends over 14 amino acids. Study-wide findings and caveats: Authors suggested each seasonal influenza vaccination recruits few new T cells.

Concerning this clonotype: What it recognizes is unknown.

The chain combines TRBV6-1 with TRBJ1-1; a weak D match, TRBD1 (5 bases). This specimen consisted of non-naive T cells sorted from PBMCs, obtained 14 to 15 days before vaccination. The TCR sequence derives from a man aged 45-60 years who received an inactivated influenza vaccine. The CDR3 nucleotides are TGTGCCAGCAGCCGGACACCAAGGATCGCTGAAGCTTTCTTT. This gives the protein CASSRTPRIAEAFF.